The rows below give T cell receptor beta chains drawn from one sample of a study of quantifying T cell responses using KT2 cells. TCRdb redid the calling of the UMI-ligation and nested PCR reads with MiXCR, one entry per CDR3 protein. The sample has 25,000 to 40,000 distinct CDR3 sequences, 10% seen once. The sequenced sample was PBMCs spiked with cells of the T cell clone KT2. Every receptor here comes from a human donor. Each CDR3 is given with its conserved first and last residue. A D gene is named only where the DNA matches it firmly. For some rows the clone size is stated as once, few or many, or as a class when expanded; others skip it.

TGTGCCAGCAGTTCTACGCTACAGGACCAAGAGACCCAGTACTTC	CASSSTLQDQETQYF	NA	NA	TRBJ2-5	TRBV2
TGTGCCAGCACCCCAACCCCTAGCGGGGGTGTCGATACGCAGTATTTT	CASTPTPSGGVDTQYF	TRBD2	NA	TRBJ2-3	TRBV9
TGCAGTGCGACGACAGGGAACCCCTACGAGCAGTACTTC	CSATTGNPYEQYF	TRBD1	many	TRBJ2-7	TRBV20-1
TGCAGTGCTAGAGATGGGACAGGGGGCAGGAATGAGCAGTTCTTC	CSARDGTGGRNEQFF	TRBD1	NA	TRBJ2-1	TRBV20-1
TGTGCCAGCAGTTTTCTCGGAGTAGGGGGAGCTAACTATGGCTACACCTTC	CASSFLGVGGANYGYTF	NA	many	TRBJ1-2	TRBV28
TGCAGCGTTGGTGGACCTACGAACACTGAAGCTTTCTTT	CSVGGPTNTEAFF	NA	few	TRBJ1-1	TRBV29-1
TGTGCCACCTCTATCGGCGGGACAGGGCTCTACGAGCAGTACTTC	CATSIGGTGLYEQYF	TRBD1	NA	TRBJ2-7	TRBV24-1
TGTGCCAGCAGCTTAGTCTGGACTAGCAAACTCACAGATACGCAGTATTTT	CASSLVWTSKLTDTQYF	TRBD2	few	TRBJ2-3	TRBV7-8
TGCGCCAGCAGCCCGGAGGGGACATCCTATTCACCCCTCCACTTT	CASSPEGTSYSPLHF	NA	NA	TRBJ1-6	TRBV5-1
TGTGCCAGCAGTTACTGGGGTGAGCAGTTCTTC	CASSYWGEQFF	NA	once	TRBJ2-1	TRBV6-2/TRBV6-3
TGTGCCAGCAGTGGGGGACTAGCGGGAGTCGATGAGCAGTTCTTC	CASSGGLAGVDEQFF	TRBD2	few	TRBJ2-1	TRBV2
TGTGCCAGCAGCTTACGATCGAACACAGATACGCAGTATTTT	CASSLRSNTDTQYF	NA	many	TRBJ2-3	TRBV7-2
TGTGCCACCAGCAGAGCCTTCTCGACAGGTGCGGGAGCTTTCTTT	CATSRAFSTGAGAFF	NA	many	TRBJ1-1	TRBV15
TGTGCCAGCAGCTTAGACACAGGGGGCGGCCAGCCCCAGCATTTT	CASSLDTGGGQPQHF	TRBD1	many	TRBJ1-5	TRBV11-2
TGTGCCAGCAGCCCAGGGAGAAACTATGGCTACACCTTC	CASSPGRNYGYTF	NA	few	TRBJ1-2	TRBV7-9
TGTGCCAGCAGCTTACTCGGACTAGCGGGGATCACAGATACGCAGTATTTT	CASSLLGLAGITDTQYF	TRBD2	NA	TRBJ2-3	TRBV7-8
TGTGCCAGCAGCTCACAGGGGGGGCGAAACACCATATATTTT	CASSSQGGRNTIYF	TRBD1	few	TRBJ1-3	TRBV7-2
TGTGCCAGCAGTGACAGGCTGAATAGCAATCAGCCCCAGCATTTT	CASSDRLNSNQPQHF	NA	many	TRBJ1-5	TRBV27
TGTGCCAGCAGCCCGGGACGGGAATACAATGAGCAGTTCTTC	CASSPGREYNEQFF	NA	many	TRBJ2-1	TRBV7-6
TGTGCCAGCAAACTGGTGGGGGACTTCGGGGATTCACCCCTCCACTTT	CASKLVGDFGDSPLHF	NA	NA	TRBJ1-6	TRBV5-6
TGTGCCAGCAGCTTTGATCCCCAGGGCACAGATACGCAGTATTTT	CASSFDPQGTDTQYF	NA	many	TRBJ2-3	TRBV7-2
TGTGCCAGCAAGACTAGCGGGAGCTCCTACAATGAGCAGTTCTTC	CASKTSGSSYNEQFF	TRBD2	NA	TRBJ2-1	TRBV6-1
TGTGCCAGTAGTGATAGGAGCGTTCATGAGCAGTTCTTC	CASSDRSVHEQFF	NA	many	TRBJ2-1	TRBV19
TGTGCCATCAGTGAATCCCCCGGGCTAGCGGGTACAGATACGCAGTATTTT	CAISESPGLAGTDTQYF	TRBD2	many	TRBJ2-3	TRBV10-3
TGTGCCAGCAGGCGGGAAATTGGGGATACGCAGTATTTT	CASRREIGDTQYF	NA	few	TRBJ2-3	TRBV11-1
TGTGCCAGCACCAATCCCGCGCCACACGAGCAGTACTTC	CASTNPAPHEQYF	NA	NA	TRBJ2-7	TRBV11-2
TGTGCCACCAGTGCCCGGGGAACAAGTAGATACAATGAGCAGTTCTTC	CATSARGTSRYNEQFF	NA	many	TRBJ2-1	TRBV24-1
TGCAGTGCTAGAGATTCTGGGGGACGGAATTCTCACTTCTCTGAAGCTTTCTTT	CSARDSGGRNSHFSEAFF	NA	NA	TRBJ1-1	TRBV20-1
TGTGCCAGCAGCTTGATCAGTGCAGCCTATGGCTACACCTTC	CASSLISAAYGYTF	NA	many	TRBJ1-2	TRBV5-4
TGTGCCAGCCGTCAAGAGACCCAGTACTTC	CASRQETQYF	NA	NA	TRBJ2-5	TRBV6-2/TRBV6-3
TGCAGCGTTGAGGACGGACAGGGGATAGGCGGTGGCTACACCTTC	CSVEDGQGIGGGYTF	TRBD1	many	TRBJ1-2	TRBV29-1
TGTGCCAGCAGTAGCGGTAGCTCCTACGAGCAGTACTTC	CASSSGSSYEQYF	NA	few	TRBJ2-7	TRBV3-1
TGCGCCAGCAGCTTGGACCCTGGGGGGGCCGATTATAATTCACCCCTCCACTTT	CASSLDPGGADYNSPLHF	NA	few	TRBJ1-6	TRBV5-1
TGTGCCAGCAGCTCGACCTTCCGGGACCAGAAGTATTTT	CASSSTFRDQKYF	NA	many	TRBJ2-3	TRBV11-2
TGTGCCAGCAGTAAAACCCTTACAGGTGCCAGTGAGCAGTTCTTC	CASSKTLTGASEQFF	NA	NA	TRBJ2-1	TRBV25-1